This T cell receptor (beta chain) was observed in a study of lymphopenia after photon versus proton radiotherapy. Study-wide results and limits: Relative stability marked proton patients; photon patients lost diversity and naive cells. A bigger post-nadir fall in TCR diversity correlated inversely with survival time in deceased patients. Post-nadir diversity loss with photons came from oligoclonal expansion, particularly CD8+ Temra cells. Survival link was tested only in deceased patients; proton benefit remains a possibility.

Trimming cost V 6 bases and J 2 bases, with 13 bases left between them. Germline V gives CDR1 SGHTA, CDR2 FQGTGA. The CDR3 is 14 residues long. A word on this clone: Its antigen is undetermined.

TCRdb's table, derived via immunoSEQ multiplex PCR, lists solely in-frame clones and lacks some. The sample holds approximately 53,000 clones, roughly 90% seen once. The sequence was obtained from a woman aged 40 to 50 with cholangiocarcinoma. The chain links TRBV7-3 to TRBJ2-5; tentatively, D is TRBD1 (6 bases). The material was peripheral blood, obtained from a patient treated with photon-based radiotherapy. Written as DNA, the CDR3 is TGTGCCAGCAGGGGACCGGGACAACAAGAGACCCAGTACTTC. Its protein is CASRGPGQQETQYF. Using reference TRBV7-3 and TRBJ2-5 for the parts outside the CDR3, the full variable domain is GAGVSQTPSNKVTEKGKYVELRCDPISGHTALYWYRQSLGQGPEFLIYFQGTGAADDSGLPNDRFFAVRPEGSVSTLKIQRTERGDSAVYLCASRGPGQQETQYFGPGTRLLVL.